This TCR beta chain was sequenced for a study of T cells in Graves' hyperthyroidism and ophthalmopathy. Details on this clonotype: Its antigen is unknown.

The TCR beta CDR3 regions underwent amplification using RNA transcripts as the source. The TCR CDR3 was amplified in a first-round RT-PCR using the HTBI primer set. Via MiXCR, TCRdb re-called the multiplex PCR reads, giving one row per CDR3 protein. The table shows more than 550,000 distinct CDR3 sequences, with around 20% occurring only once. Trimming left V 1 base short and J 7 bases short, with 16 bases between. The CDR3 covers 16 residues. Germline V gene data show CDR1 as LGHDT and CDR2 as YNNKEL (reference sequence). Study outcomes and limitations: Appearing also in blood were most of the thyroid clonotypes expanded above 0.001.

Each patient was aged 18 to 65 and had newly diagnosed hyperthyroidism of under 2 months' duration. Diagnosis rested on symptoms, serum thyroxine and TRAb, thyroid ultrasound, and orbital computed tomography. Initially, at the first diagnosis of hyperthyroidism and before any ophthalmopathy symptoms, blood was sampled. The specimen was blood. This clonotype was obtained from a woman aged 50 to 60 with Graves' hyperthyroidism that later progressed to Graves' ophthalmopathy. The chain couples TRBV3-1 to TRBJ1-4; the D gene is possibly TRBD1 (6 bases). The CDR3 nucleotides read TGTGCCAGCAGCCAAGCTCCACAGGGACTTTTTGAAAAACTGTTTTTT. It is translated as CASSQAPQGLFEKLFF.